This is a list of T cell receptor beta chains from one sample in a study of Graves' ophthalmopathy and Graves' hyperthyroidism. TCRdb used MiXCR to reprocess the multiplex PCR reads, holding one entry per CDR3 protein. The sample consists of roughly 50,000 distinct CDR3 sequences, under 55% of them appearing once. Input material: peripheral blood. The source of these receptors is an adult man with Graves' ophthalmopathy. The CDR3 runs from the conserved cysteine through the conserved F or W. Fields, in order: D gene, V gene, clone size, J gene, CDR3 DNA, CDR3 protein. The D gene is left open where the match is weak. Not all rows give a size; the values are once, few, many and, for expanded clones, a class.

>TRBD1|TRBV18|many|TRBJ2-7
TGTGCCAGCTCACCACCTTTTGGACAGGGCTACGAGCAGTACTTC
CASSPPFGQGYEQYF
>TRBD2|TRBV7-6|medium-sized|TRBJ2-1
TGTGCCAGCAGCTCCCTGCGGGAGGGTAATGAGCAGTTCTTC
CASSSLREGNEQFF
>TRBD2|TRBV4-2|NA|TRBJ2-7
TGTGCCAGCAGCCAAGTAGCGGGGGCCTACGAGCAGTACTTC
CASSQVAGAYEQYF
>NA|TRBV6-2/TRBV6-3|many|TRBJ1-4
TGTGCCAGCAGGGGACACAGGACTAATGAAAAACTGTTTTTT
CASRGHRTNEKLFF
>NA|TRBV19|NA|TRBJ2-6
TGTGCCAGTAGTCCGGAGGGGTACCGGGCCAACGTCCTGACTTTC
CASSPEGYRANVLTF
>NA|TRBV15|few|TRBJ1-3
TGTGCCACCAGCAGACGGGGCTCTGGAAACACCATATATTTT
CATSRRGSGNTIYF
>NA|TRBV9|NA|TRBJ2-3
TGTGCCAGCAGCGTAGTGGGCGGAGCCACAGATACGCAGTATTTT
CASSVVGGATDTQYF
>NA|TRBV30|NA|TRBJ2-4
TGTGCCTGGAGTGTACAATCACCGAGAAGCATTCAGTACTTC
CAWSVQSPRSIQYF
>TRBD1|TRBV29-1|many|TRBJ1-1
TGCAGCGTTGAATCACAGGGGGGAGGCGCTGAAGCTTTCTTT
CSVESQGGGAEAFF
>NA|TRBV19|NA|TRBJ1-3
TGTGCCAGTAGTTCAGCGGGGGCGCCTGGAACCACCATGTATTTT
CASSSAGAPGTTMYF
>NA|TRBV29-1|few|TRBJ2-3
TGCAGCGTTGCGGGGGCGGCAGATACGCAGTATTTT
CSVAGAADTQYF
>NA|TRBV7-2|NA|TRBJ2-1
TGTGCCAGCAGCTTCAAATTGGGGTCTGGGGGATACAATGAGCAGTTCTTC
CASSFKLGSGGYNEQFF
>TRBD1|TRBV9|NA|TRBJ1-3
TGTGCCAGCAGCGTAACCACAGGGGGCTACGTCTCTGGAAACACCATATATTTT
CASSVTTGGYVSGNTIYF
>TRBD1|TRBV28|NA|TRBJ2-1
TGTGCCAGCAGTCCTATCCTTCTTTTCGGACAGGCCAGCTCCTACGAGCAGTTCTTC
CASSPILLFGQASSYEQFF
>TRBD2|TRBV20-1|many|TRBJ2-3
TGCAGTGCTAACCCGATCAGCGGGGGCCACACTAGCACAGATACGCAGTATTTT
CSANPISGGHTSTDTQYF
>TRBD2|TRBV19|many|TRBJ2-5
TGTGCCAGTAGCCGACTAGCGGGAGGGCCGGGGGAGACCCAGTACTTC
CASSRLAGGPGETQYF
>NA|TRBV7-2|NA|TRBJ1-1
TGTGCCAGCAGCCCGGGGGTTTTGAACACTGAAGCTTTCTTT
CASSPGVLNTEAFF
>NA|TRBV24-1|few|TRBJ1-5
TGTGCCACCAGCGCGCGAGGCAGTAGCAATCAGCCCCAGCATTTT
CATSARGSSNQPQHF
>NA|TRBV19|many|TRBJ2-4
TGTGCCAGTAGTATTACGGAGTCCAAAAACATTCAGTACTTC
CASSITESKNIQYF
>NA|TRBV20-1|few|TRBJ1-3
TGCAGTGCATCACAGGGCTTCTCTGGAAACACCATATATTTT
CSASQGFSGNTIYF
>NA|TRBV5-5|many|TRBJ1-6
TGTGCCAGCAGGGTGGGACAAGGGGTAAATTCACCCCTCCACTTT
CASRVGQGVNSPLHF
>NA|TRBV5-1|NA|TRBJ2-5
TGCGCCAGCTACCGGGGAGGTTACCAAGAGACCCAGTACTTC
CASYRGGYQETQYF
>TRBD2|TRBV20-1|NA|TRBJ2-7
TGCAGTGCCCCTATTGGACCAGCGGGAGTTCCTAACGAGCAGTGCTTC
CSAPIGPAGVPNEQCF
>NA|TRBV12-3/TRBV12-4|NA|TRBJ2-4
TGTGCTAGTGGTTTCAGAGAAGGGATCATTCAGTACTTC
CASGFREGIIQYF
>NA|TRBV29-1|NA|TRBJ2-3
TGCAGCGTTGTTTTAGGGGTCACAGATACGCAGTATTTT
CSVVLGVTDTQYF
>NA|TRBV7-2|few|TRBJ2-3
TGTGCCAGCACCCCCGTGGGGATTACAGATACGCAGTATTTT
CASTPVGITDTQYF
>NA|TRBV5-1|NA|TRBJ1-5
TGCGCCAGCAGCTTGGCGGGGTTCGGGCAGCCCCAGCATTTT
CASSLAGFGQPQHF
>NA|TRBV9|NA|TRBJ2-2
TGTGCCAGCAGCGTAATGGGGGAGCTGTTTTTT
CASSVMGELFF
>NA|TRBV2|few|TRBJ2-1
TGTGCCAGCAGCAAAGGCCTGCGTTACAATGAGCAGTTCTTC
CASSKGLRYNEQFF
>NA|TRBV13|once|TRBJ2-5
TGTGCCAGCAGCCGGTCGGTCGGGCCACCGCAAGCGACCCAGTACTTC
CASSRSVGPPQATQYF
>TRBD2|TRBV12-3/TRBV12-4|many|TRBJ2-7
TGTGCCAGCAGTCGGGCCCCTAGCGGGATCTCCTACGAGCAGTACTTC
CASSRAPSGISYEQYF
>TRBD2|TRBV7-2|medium-sized|TRBJ2-7
TGTGCCAGCAGCTCGCGGGGGGGCTACGAGCAGTACTTC
CASSSRGGYEQYF
>NA|TRBV20-1|few|TRBJ1-1
TGCAGTGCTAAGGCGGCCGACGGATCGAACACTGAAGCTTTCTTT
CSAKAADGSNTEAFF
>TRBD1|TRBV19|NA|TRBJ2-5
TGTGCCACCAGACAGGGGCCGTTTAACCAAGAGACCCAGTACTTC
CATRQGPFNQETQYF
>TRBD2|TRBV2|NA|TRBJ2-1
TGTGCCAGCTTGAGACTAGCGGGAGGGCATAATGAGCAGTTCTTC
CASLRLAGGHNEQFF
>NA|TRBV24-1|NA|TRBJ1-4
TGTGCCACCAGTGATTCCCGGGACACGATTAATGAAAAACTGTTTTTT
CATSDSRDTINEKLFF
>NA|TRBV5-1|NA|TRBJ2-2
TGCGCCAGCAGCGTTGAAGAGAACACCGGGGAGCTGTTTTTT
CASSVEENTGELFF
>TRBD1|TRBV7-6|NA|TRBJ2-1
TGTGCCAGCAGCTTGGGGACAGGGCATTACAATGAGCAGTTCTTC
CASSLGTGHYNEQFF
>NA|TRBV19|NA|TRBJ1-3
TGTGCCAGTAGTATAAACCGAGGCTCTGGAAACACCATATATTTT
CASSINRGSGNTIYF
>TRBD2|TRBV20-1|few|TRBJ2-1
TGCAGTGCTACGACTAGCGGCTCCTACAATGAGCAGTTCTTC
CSATTSGSYNEQFF
>NA|TRBV7-9|many|TRBJ1-1
TGTGCCAGCAGCTTCCCCTCCGGGGTGGGCACTGAAGCTTTCTTT
CASSFPSGVGTEAFF
>NA|TRBV19|NA|TRBJ1-2
TGTGCCAGTAGTATAGCGACAGGCCACTATGGCTACACCTTC
CASSIATGHYGYTF
>NA|TRBV2|many|TRBJ2-4
TGTGCCAGCCGCCTGGCACCCAAAAACATTCAGTACTTC
CASRLAPKNIQYF
>TRBD2|TRBV7-6|many|TRBJ2-3
TGTGCCAGCAGCGGAACACTAGCGGGGGAACATACTAGCACAGATACGCAGTATTTT
CASSGTLAGEHTSTDTQYF
>TRBD2|TRBV10-3|NA|TRBJ2-3
TGTGCCACCCTAGCGGGATACACAGATACGCAGTATTTT
CATLAGYTDTQYF
>NA|TRBV20-1|NA|TRBJ2-5
TGCAGTGCTAGAAAAGACAGGCCCCAAGAGACCCAGTACTTC
CSARKDRPQETQYF
>NA|TRBV11-2|many|TRBJ2-2
TGTGCCAGCAGCTCCTCCTGGTCCCGGGTCTCGGGCACCGGGGAGCTGTTTTTT
CASSSSWSRVSGTGELFF
>NA|TRBV6-6|once|TRBJ1-2
TGTGCCAGCAGTGACACGGGATCGAGGTATGGCTACACCTTC
CASSDTGSRYGYTF
>TRBD1|TRBV7-2|NA|TRBJ1-2
TGTGCCAGCAGTCACCTGAGGGACAGTACCTATGGCTACACCTTC
CASSHLRDSTYGYTF
>NA|TRBV6-5|many|TRBJ2-2
TGTGCCAGTGGAACAAGGGCGAACACCGGGGAGCTGTTTTTT
CASGTRANTGELFF
>NA|TRBV24-1|few|TRBJ2-3
TGTGCCACCAGTGATCAAGGGGGGTGGTCAGATACGCAGTATTTT
CATSDQGGWSDTQYF
>TRBD2|TRBV6-2/TRBV6-3|many|TRBJ2-1
TGTGCCAGCAGGCTAGCGGGAGAACAGTCCTACAATGAGCAGTTCTTC
CASRLAGEQSYNEQFF
>NA|TRBV7-9|NA|TRBJ2-1
TGTGCCAGAAGCGTCCTAAAGGTGTCCTACAATGAGCAGTTCTTC
CARSVLKVSYNEQFF
>NA|TRBV18|few|TRBJ2-2
TGTGCCAGCTCACGCAAGGACACCGGGGAGCTGTTTTTT
CASSRKDTGELFF
>TRBD1|TRBV19|NA|TRBJ2-3
TGTGCCAGTAGTGTTCCACAGGGGGTTAGAACAGATACGCAGTATTTT
CASSVPQGVRTDTQYF